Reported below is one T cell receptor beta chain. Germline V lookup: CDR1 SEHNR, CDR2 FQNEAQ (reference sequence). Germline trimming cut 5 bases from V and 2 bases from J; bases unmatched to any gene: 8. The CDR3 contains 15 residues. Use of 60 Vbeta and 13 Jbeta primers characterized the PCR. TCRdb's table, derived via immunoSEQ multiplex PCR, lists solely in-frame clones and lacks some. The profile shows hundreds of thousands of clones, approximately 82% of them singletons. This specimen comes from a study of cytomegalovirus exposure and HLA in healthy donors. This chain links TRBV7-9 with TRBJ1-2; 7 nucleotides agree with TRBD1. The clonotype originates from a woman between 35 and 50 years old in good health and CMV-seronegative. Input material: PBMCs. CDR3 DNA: TGTGCCAGCAGCAACGGCCAGGGGGACAACTATGGCTACACCTTC. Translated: CASSNGQGDNYGYTF.